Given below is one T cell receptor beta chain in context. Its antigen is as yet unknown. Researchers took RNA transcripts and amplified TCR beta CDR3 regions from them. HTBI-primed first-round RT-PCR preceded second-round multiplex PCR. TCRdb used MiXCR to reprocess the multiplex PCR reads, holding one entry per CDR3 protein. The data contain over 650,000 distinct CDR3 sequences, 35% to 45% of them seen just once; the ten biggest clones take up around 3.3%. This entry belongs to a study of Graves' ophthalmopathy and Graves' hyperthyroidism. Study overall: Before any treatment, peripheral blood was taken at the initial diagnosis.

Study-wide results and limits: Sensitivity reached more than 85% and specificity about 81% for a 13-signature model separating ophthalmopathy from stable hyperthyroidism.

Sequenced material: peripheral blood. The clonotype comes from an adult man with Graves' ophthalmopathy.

The CDR3 reads CSVGLAGGRGARETQYF. The CDR3 nucleotides read TGCAGCGTTGGACTAGCGGGAGGGCGGGGGGCCAGGGAGACCCAGTACTTC. The chain has TRBV29-1 and TRBJ2-5; 14 bases agree with TRBD2. The germline V gene has CDR1 SQVTM and CDR2 ANQGSEA. V lost 4 bases to trimming and J lost 5 bases; unmatched junction nucleotides: 12. The CDR3 spans 17 residues.